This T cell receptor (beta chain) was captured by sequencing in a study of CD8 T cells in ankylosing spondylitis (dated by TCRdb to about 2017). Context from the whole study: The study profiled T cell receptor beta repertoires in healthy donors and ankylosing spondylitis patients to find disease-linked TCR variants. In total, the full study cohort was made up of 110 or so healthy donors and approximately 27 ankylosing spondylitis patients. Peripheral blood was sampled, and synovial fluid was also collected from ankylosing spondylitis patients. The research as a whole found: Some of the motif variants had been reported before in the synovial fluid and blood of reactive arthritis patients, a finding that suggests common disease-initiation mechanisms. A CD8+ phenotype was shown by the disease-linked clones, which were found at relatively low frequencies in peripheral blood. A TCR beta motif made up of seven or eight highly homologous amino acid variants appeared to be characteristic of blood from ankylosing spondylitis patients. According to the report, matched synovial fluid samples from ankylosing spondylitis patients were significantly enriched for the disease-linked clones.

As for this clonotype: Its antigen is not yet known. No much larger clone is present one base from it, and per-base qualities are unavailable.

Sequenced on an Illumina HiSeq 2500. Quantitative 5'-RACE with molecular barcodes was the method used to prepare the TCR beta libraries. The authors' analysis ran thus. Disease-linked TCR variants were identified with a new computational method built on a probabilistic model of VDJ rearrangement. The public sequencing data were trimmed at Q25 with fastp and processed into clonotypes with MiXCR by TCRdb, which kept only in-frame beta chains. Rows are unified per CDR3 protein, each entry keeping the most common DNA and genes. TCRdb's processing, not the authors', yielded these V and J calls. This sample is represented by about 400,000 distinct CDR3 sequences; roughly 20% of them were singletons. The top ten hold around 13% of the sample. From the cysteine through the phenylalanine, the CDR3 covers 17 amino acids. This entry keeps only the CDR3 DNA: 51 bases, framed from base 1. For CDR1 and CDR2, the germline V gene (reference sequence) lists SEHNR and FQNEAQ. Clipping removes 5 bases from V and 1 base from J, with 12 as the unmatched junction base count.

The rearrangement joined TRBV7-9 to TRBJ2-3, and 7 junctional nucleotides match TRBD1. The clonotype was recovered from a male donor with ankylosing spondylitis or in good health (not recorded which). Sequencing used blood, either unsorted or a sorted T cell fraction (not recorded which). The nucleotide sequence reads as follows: TGTGCCAGCAGCCCCGAGGGGGCTTGGGTTGGCACAGATACGCAGTATTTT. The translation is CASSPEGAWVGTDTQYF.